The 16 T cell receptor beta chains below all came from one sample that was sequenced in a study of T cells in Graves' hyperthyroidism and ophthalmopathy. It was RNA transcripts that yielded the amplified TCR beta CDR3 regions. First-round RT-PCR of the TCR CDR3 relied on the HTBI primer set. A single record per CDR3 protein comes from TCRdb applying MiXCR to the multiplex PCR reads. Of 300,000 to 450,000 distinct CDR3 sequences in the sample, approximately 14% were seen once. Sequencing was done on a sample of blood. These receptors originate from a woman in her twenties or thirties with Graves' ophthalmopathy.

Many counts were recorded for this clonotype. The chain is built from TRBV27 and TRBJ2-1, with 9 bases matching TRBD2. Germline values: CDR1 MNHEY, CDR2 SMNVEV (reference sequence). The CDR3 extends over 14 amino acids. Germline trimming cut 1 base from V and 10 bases from J; bases unmatched to any gene: 5. This chain's CDR3 is CASSLLRGGREQFF. The CDR3 region has the DNA TGTGCCAGCAGTTTATTGCGGGGGGGCCGGGAGCAGTTCTTC.

V usage is TRBV20-1 and J usage is TRBJ1-1; D is ambiguous. Germline-derived CDR1 and CDR2 are DFQATT and SNEGSKA (reference sequence). CDR3 size: 18 residues. The germline V and J ends were trimmed by 0 bases and 10 bases, with 30 bases remaining between them. The CDR3 loop reads CSARDHLTGSVRLDGAFF. Here the CDR3 DNA reads TGCAGTGCTAGAGACCACCTGACTGGATCGGTAAGGCTCGATGGAGCTTTCTTT.

There are many counts of this clonotype. The chain recombines TRBV28 with TRBJ2-1; 12 bases are shared with TRBD2. Unmatched junction bases numbered 10, after V lost 7 bases and J lost 6 bases. Germline V gene lookup returns CDR1 MDHEN and CDR2 SYDVKM. The CDR3 has 16 amino acids. This CDR3 is CASTRLAGEVSNEQFF. The CDR3 coding sequence is TGTGCCAGCACCCGACTAGCGGGGGAGGTTAGCAATGAGCAGTTCTTC. Complete variable domain (other parts from reference TRBV28 and TRBJ2-1): DVKVTQSSRYLVKRTGEKVFLECVQDMDHENMFWYRQDPGLGLRLIYFSYDVKMKEKGDIPEGYSVSREKKERFSLILESASTNQTSMYLCASTRLAGEVSNEQFFGPGTRLTVL.

This clonotype occurred many times. The chain links TRBV27 to TRBJ2-7; maybe TRBD2 (7 bases). The length of the CDR3 is 15 residues. V was cut by 3 bases and J by 2 bases, with 14 bases left in between. Germline CDR1 and CDR2: MNHEY and SMNVEV (reference sequence). In DNA, the CDR3 is TGTGCCAGCAGTTTTTTTGGGGGGGGGCCCTACGAGCAGTACTTC. Protein: CASSFFGGGPYEQYF.

The chain has TRBV10-1 and TRBJ1-1; D uncertain. Trimming took off 3 bases at V and 3 bases at J, with 11 bases between the two ends. Germline lookup yields CDR1 WNHNN and CDR2 SYGVQD (reference sequence). This CDR3 has 14 amino acids. In nucleotides, the CDR3 is TGCGCCAGCAGTGATCGGTCCACGGACACTGAAGCTTTCTTT. Translating gives CASSDRSTDTEAFF.

This chain uses TRBV30 with TRBJ1-6; D possibly corresponds to TRBD1 (6 bases). CDR3 length: 14 residues. V was clipped by 4 bases and J by 9 bases, with 16 bases between them. Germline CDR1 reads GTSNPN; CDR2 reads SVGIG (reference sequence). For the CDR3, the DNA is TGTGCCTGGACCACATTGACAGGCGTTTCACCCCTCCACTTT. Amino acids: CAWTTLTGVSPLHF.

This clonotype was found a few times. CDR3: CASSEAPSYNEQFF. CDR3 nucleotides: TGTGCCAGCAGTGAAGCGCCGTCCTACAATGAGCAGTTCTTC. The chain carries TRBV2 and TRBJ2-1; D gene unclear. The germline gives CDR1 SNHLY, CDR2 FYNNEI. V was pared by 0 bases and J by 1 base, with 4 bases between. This CDR3 spans 14 amino acids.

This sequence joins TRBV18 and TRBJ1-1; D gene unclear. With 1 base removed from V and 6 bases from J, the gap between germline ends came to 15 bases. Looked up from germline, CDR1 is KGHSH and CDR2 is LQKENI. This CDR3 is built from 15 residues. CDR3 nucleotide sequence: TGTGCCAGCTCACCACTTCAGCCTTCCGGCGCTGAAGCTTTCTTT. As protein: CASSPLQPSGAEAFF.

This clonotype was recorded many times. The gene calls are TRBV27 and TRBJ1-6; D is undetermined. With 4 bases removed from V and 0 bases from J, the gap between germline ends came to 10 bases. The length of the CDR3 is 16 residues. Germline-derived CDR1 and CDR2 are MNHEY and SMNVEV (reference sequence). CDR3 sequence reads: CASSWVGNSYNSPLHF. The CDR3 bases are TGTGCCAGCAGTTGGGTCGGAAACTCCTATAATTCACCCCTCCACTTT.

At least ten counts were recorded for this clonotype. The V gene is TRBV18, the J gene TRBJ2-1; 12 bases fit TRBD2. There are 17 residues in the CDR3. CDR1 KGHSH and CDR2 LQKENI come from the germline V gene. J lost 1 base, V lost 2 bases, and 3 bases had no gene match. The chain's CDR3 is CASSPSTSGGSYNEQFF. CDR3 in DNA: TGTGCCAGCTCACCATCTACTAGCGGGGGGTCCTACAATGAGCAGTTCTTC.

This clonotype was detected a few times. This sequence joins TRBV9 and TRBJ2-5, with 16 bases identical to TRBD2. The CDR3 length is 17 residues. The V and J ends lost 4 bases and 3 bases, in that order; junction bases with no gene match: 6. The germline V gene encodes CDR1 SGDLS and CDR2 YYNGEE. This CDR3 is CASSPGTSGGAEETQYF. The CDR3 nucleotides are TGTGCCAGCAGCCCGGGGACTAGCGGGGGGGCCGAAGAGACCCAGTACTTC.

This rearrangement joins TRBV5-1 to TRBJ2-7; maybe TRBD1 (6 bases). The germline V gene encodes CDR1 SGHRS and CDR2 YFSETQ. This CDR3 contains 15 residues. V was clipped by 4 bases and J by 2 bases, with 16 bases between them. The CDR3 here is CASSETGSLTYEQYF. CDR3 DNA: TGCGCCAGCAGCGAGACAGGTAGTCTCACCTACGAGCAGTACTTC.

This clonotype was recorded at least ten times. V gene TRBV6-1 combines with J gene TRBJ2-5; 7 bases match TRBD1. This CDR3 is 13 amino acids long. Per germline, CDR1 MNHNS and CDR2 SASEGT. Trimming cost V 6 bases and J 3 bases; bases outside gene matches: 4. In DNA form, the CDR3 reads TGTGCCAGCAGCGAGACAGGGAAAGAGACCCAGTACTTC. This encodes CASSETGKETQYF.

This clonotype was seen repeatedly, ten times or more. Being one base from a much bigger clone, this may be a read error. The DNA is left out, because the CDR3 cannot be placed on it with certainty; the CDR3 is given as TCRdb lists it. This rearrangement joins TRBV2 to TRBJ1-1; TRBD1 is the table's D call and was not checked against the DNA. Counting both end residues, the CDR3 totals 14 amino acids. From germline, CDR1 is SNHLY and CDR2 FYNNEI. The CDR3 protein is CASKTWGLGTEASF.

The rearrangement joins TRBV20-1 to TRBJ2-1; D possibly corresponds to TRBD2 (6 bases). The CDR3 runs 13 residues. Per the germline V gene, CDR1 is DFQATT and CDR2 is SNEGSKA (reference sequence). Trimming took 5 bases from V and 7 from J, leaving 15 bases between them. CDR3 amino acids: CSAYPGGPNEQFF. The CDR3 DNA sequence: TGCAGTGCTTACCCCGGGGGACCTAATGAGCAGTTCTTC.

This clonotype was picked up many times. The CDR3 reads CASSLWGRPRASGNTIYF. DNA for the CDR3: TGTGCCAGCAGCCTCTGGGGCAGACCGCGAGCCTCTGGAAACACCATATATTTT. The V call is TRBV7-9, the J call TRBJ1-3; D is perhaps TRBD1 (5 bases). Trimming stripped 5 bases from V and 0 bases from J, with 20 bases between. CDR1 is SEHNR, CDR2 FQNEAQ, per germline (reference sequence). The CDR3 length is 18 residues.